This T cell receptor (beta chain) was recovered during a study of T cell repertoires in cytomegalovirus infection. One entry per CDR3 protein, called by TCRdb with MiXCR from the reads. The sample carries hundreds of thousands of distinct CDR3 sequences, approximately 40% recorded once. The CDR3 is 13 amino acids. Germline lookup yields CDR1 SGHVS and CDR2 FQNEAQ. V lost 5 bases, J lost 8 bases, and 7 bases stayed unmatched. The study's findings and limits: Carriers of CMV and the relevant HLA type were discriminated by public TCR beta frequency.

A word on this clonotype: The antigen remains undetermined.

Sequenced here: cultured PBMCs, sampled from culture after CMV antigen stimulation. The source of this sequence is a human donor in good health (CMV status not recorded). Some clones in this sample may be carry-over from other donors' samples. The rearrangement joins TRBV7-8 to TRBJ1-2, with TRBD1 matching over 8 bases. For the CDR3, the DNA is TGTGCCAGCAGCCCCGACAGGGGTAGAGGCTACACCTTC. Translated: CASSPDRGRGYTF.